This TCR beta chain was captured in a study of response to subunit inactivated influenza vaccine. Each CDR3 protein gets one entry after TCRdb re-called the RT-PCR reads with MiXCR. The sample lists about 580,000 distinct CDR3 sequences; about 14% were seen once. Trimming took off 4 bases at V and 6 bases at J, with 16 bases between the two ends. The CDR3 extends over 14 amino acids. Germline assignment: CDR1 LGHDT and CDR2 YNNKEL (reference sequence). The TCR sequence derives from a man in his fifties who received an inactivated influenza vaccine. V is TRBV3-1 and J is TRBJ2-7; D is unclear. The sample was PBMCs from blood, taken approximately 12 days after vaccination. DNA for the CDR3: TGTGCCAGCAGCCCAACGAACAGACGAACCGAGCAGTACTTC. Translated, it gives CASSPTNRRTEQYF.